This T cell receptor beta chain was documented in a study of cytomegalovirus exposure and HLA in healthy donors. General study findings and limits: Analyses of presence/absence relied on an assumption of roughly uniform sequencing depth across donors.

In germline, CDR1 is LNHDA, CDR2 SQIVND (reference sequence). Trimming left V 4 bases short and J 1 base short, with 10 bases between. The length of the CDR3 is 14 residues. Concerning this clone: Its antigen remains unidentified.

The PCR contained 60 Vbeta and 13 Jbeta primers. Repertoires were generated with immunoSEQ multiplex PCR, while TCRdb's copy carries only in-frame clones and drops some. The sample shows about 140,000 clones, about three quarters of them seen only once. Sequencing used PBMCs. The V gene is TRBV19, the J gene TRBJ1-1; the D is unclear. This clonotype was sampled from a woman aged 25 to 45 in good health and CMV-seronegative. CDR3 loop: CASSTVTANTEAFF. The CDR3 coding sequence is TGTGCCAGTAGTACCGTAACAGCGAACACTGAAGCTTTCTTT.